This T cell receptor beta chain was captured by sequencing in a study of sequential checkpoint blockade in melanoma. Some clones are missing from TCRdb's copy, which holds only in-frame ones; the method was immunoSEQ multiplex PCR. The sample consists of a few thousand clones, 27% of them appearing once. Trimming pared 7 bases from V and 5 bases from J, leaving 18 bases between. The CDR3 has 14 residues. Germline loops: CDR1 SQVTM, CDR2 ANQGSEA. The treatment: randomized to nivolumab then ipilimumab (arm A) or the reverse (arm B). This clonotype was obtained from a human donor with melanoma. The chain links TRBV29-1 to TRBJ2-1; D is perhaps TRBD1 (6 bases). Sequencing used tumor tissue (inferred from file names), obtained from a patient given nivolumab and ipilimumab in sequence. CDR3 in amino acids: CSGTDRALNNEQFF. In nucleotides, the CDR3 is TGCAGCGGAACGGACAGAGCCTTGAACAATGAGCAGTTCTTC.